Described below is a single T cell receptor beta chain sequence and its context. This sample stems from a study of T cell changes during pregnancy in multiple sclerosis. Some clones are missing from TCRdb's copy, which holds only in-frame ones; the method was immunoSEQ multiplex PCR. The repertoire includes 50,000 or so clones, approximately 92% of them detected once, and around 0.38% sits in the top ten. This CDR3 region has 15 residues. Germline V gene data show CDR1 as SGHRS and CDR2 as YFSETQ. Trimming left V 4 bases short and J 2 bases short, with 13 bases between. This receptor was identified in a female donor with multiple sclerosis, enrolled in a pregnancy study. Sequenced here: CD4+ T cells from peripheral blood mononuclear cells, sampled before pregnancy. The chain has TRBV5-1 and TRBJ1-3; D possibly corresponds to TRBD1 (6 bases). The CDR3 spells CASSKLQGPGNTIYF. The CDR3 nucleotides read TGCGCCAGCAGCAAACTACAGGGTCCTGGAAACACCATATATTTT.